These T cell receptor beta chains were read from a single sample in a study of molecular identifiers for immune sequencing clone quantification. TCRdb processed the PCR reads anew with MiXCR; each CDR3 protein has one entry. Of over 600,000 distinct CDR3 sequences in the sample, 15% to 20% are singletons; the top ten hold around 0.9%. Sample: naive CD8+ T cells from blood, with Jurkat cell RNA spiked in. The origin of the receptors is a human donor in good health. Some libraries in this study had Jurkat cell RNA spiked in. Each CDR3 is given with its conserved first and last residue. D genes are given only for firm matches. Size values are once, few and many counts, or a class for expanded clones, and some rows have none.

>TRBV12-3/TRBV12-4|13|-|TRBJ2-5|few
CASSYRERETQYF
TGTGCCAGCAGTTATCGAGAGCGGGAGACCCAGTACTTC
>TRBV6-2/TRBV6-3|13|-|TRBJ2-7|few
CASSYRQPYEQYF
TGTGCCAGCAGTTACAGGCAGCCCTACGAGCAGTACTTC
>TRBV6-6|15|-|TRBJ2-7|few
CASTKGQGGAYEQYF
TGTGCCAGCACTAAAGGGCAGGGTGGGGCCTACGAGCAGTACTTC
>TRBV20-1|15|-|TRBJ1-5|many
CSARDGWGAGQPQHF
TGCAGTGCTAGAGATGGGTGGGGGGCTGGTCAGCCCCAGCATTTT
>TRBV6-5|15|TRBD1|TRBJ1-6|few
CASSPGQGAFSPLHF
TGTGCCAGCAGCCCCGGACAGGGGGCCTTTTCACCCCTCCACTTT
>TRBV9|15|-|TRBJ2-7|many
CASSPRTRSPDEQYF
TGTGCCAGCAGCCCTCGGACTCGGTCTCCGGACGAGCAGTACTTC
>TRBV18|16|-|TRBJ1-3|many
CASSPPGPDSGNTIYF
TGTGCCAGCTCACCACCGGGGCCCGACTCTGGAAACACCATATATTTT
>TRBV19|15|TRBD1|TRBJ1-5|many
CASSIMTGGNQPQHF
TGTGCCAGTAGTATAATGACAGGGGGTAATCAGCCCCAGCATTTT
>TRBV11-3|23|TRBD2|TRBJ2-1|few
CASSSPKPTTSGGETPRHNEQFF
TGTGCCAGCAGCTCTCCAAAGCCTACGACTAGCGGGGGGGAAACCCCCCGGCACAATGAGCAGTTCTTC
>TRBV9|13|TRBD1|TRBJ2-7|few
CASSIMTGGEQYF
TGTGCCAGCAGCATAATGACAGGGGGCGAGCAGTACTTC
>TRBV20-1|12|-|TRBJ1-2|-
CSARDGSYGYTF
TGCAGTGCTAGGGACGGAAGCTATGGCTACACCTTC
>TRBV7-9|16|TRBD1|TRBJ2-1|few
CASSMPQGRGLNEQFF
TGTGCCAGCAGCATGCCACAGGGGAGAGGGTTGAATGAGCAGTTCTTC
>TRBV5-5|14|-|TRBJ1-1|many
CASSLDTVYTEAFF
TGTGCCAGCAGCTTAGATACAGTTTACACTGAAGCTTTCTTT
>TRBV4-1|16|TRBD2|TRBJ2-1|-
CASSQDPSGSFNEQFF
TGCGCCAGCAGCCAAGATCCTAGCGGGAGTTTTAATGAGCAGTTCTTC
>TRBV3-1|15|TRBD1|TRBJ1-2|-
CANNPTGGHNYGYTF
TGTGCCAACAACCCAACAGGGGGCCATAACTATGGCTACACCTTC
>TRBV28|17|TRBD2|TRBJ2-3|many
CASSSPRFSGRADTQYF
TGTGCCAGCAGTTCCCCCCGGTTTAGCGGGAGGGCAGATACGCAGTATTTT
>TRBV7-9|13|TRBD1|TRBJ2-1|few
CASSLTGDNEQFF
TGTGCCAGCAGCTTGACAGGGGATAATGAGCAGTTCTTC
>TRBV6-5|10|-|TRBJ1-2|-
CASSSPGYTF
TGTGCCAGCAGTTCCCCAGGCTACACCTTC
>TRBV29-1|14|-|TRBJ1-3|many
CSVTDRNGGNTIYF
TGCAGCGTTACGGACAGAAACGGGGGAAACACCATATATTTT
>TRBV4-3|16|TRBD2|TRBJ2-7|few
CASSQGVAGGLYEQYF
TGCGCCAGCAGCCAAGGTGTAGCGGGAGGCCTCTACGAGCAGTACTTC
>TRBV21-1|17|-|TRBJ2-5|many
CASSPRALAGGKETQYF
TGTGCCAGCAGTCCCCGGGCCCTAGCGGGGGGAAAAGAGACCCAGTACTTC
>TRBV27|14|-|TRBJ1-5|-
CASSPGRGGQPQHF
TGTGCCAGCAGTCCGGGACGGGGGGGACAGCCCCAGCATTTT
>TRBV19|14|-|TRBJ1-1|-
CASSFGGQGTEAFF
TGTGCCAGTAGTTTTGGGGGGCAGGGCACTGAAGCTTTCTTT
>TRBV2|16|TRBD2|TRBJ2-3|many
CASSSRLAGFTDTQYF
TGTGCCAGCAGCAGCCGACTAGCGGGTTTCACAGATACGCAGTATTTT
>TRBV14|13|-|TRBJ2-3|many
CASSRVSPDTQYF
TGTGCCAGCAGCCGGGTCAGTCCAGATACGCAGTATTTT
>TRBV7-2|15|-|TRBJ1-4|many
CASSLGTVGGEKLFF
TGTGCCAGCAGCTTAGGGACCGTGGGTGGAGAAAAACTGTTTTTT
>TRBV4-3|16|TRBD1|TRBJ1-1|-
CASSQGSRGWNTEAFF
TGCGCCAGCAGCCAAGGTAGCAGGGGGTGGAACACTGAAGCTTTCTTT